Below, 5 T cell receptor beta chains from the same sample are listed, as sequenced in a study of metastatic and nonmetastatic thyroid tumors (TCRdb year 2020). Library construction relied on PCR. Sequenced on an Illumina HiSeq 4000. The public reads were reprocessed in TCRdb via fastp at Q25 and MiXCR, keeping in-frame beta chains. The sample contains roughly 29,000 clones, more than 20% of them found a single time. The ten biggest clones cover around 2.5% of the sample. Before undergoing thyroid surgery, none of the patients had been given any kind of treatment. Sequencing was carried out using blood. Receptor source: a female donor with papillary thyroid cancer or a benign thyroid nodule (not recorded which). Some clones in this sample may be carry-over from other donors' samples.

The genes are TRBV20-1 and TRBJ2-3; a weak D match, TRBD1 (5 bases). There are 15 residues in the CDR3. The germline V and J ends were trimmed by 5 bases and 5 bases, with 20 bases remaining between them. Germline V gives CDR1 DFQATT, CDR2 SNEGSKA (reference sequence). The CDR3, as DNA: TGCAGTGCTCCAGGCGGAGTAGGGGCCAGAGATACGCAGTATTTT. Translating it yields CSAPGGVGARDTQYF.

This rearrangement joins TRBV6-2 or TRBV6-3 to TRBJ2-7; TRBD2 aligns across 8 bases. The CDR3 is 16 amino acids. Germline V gives CDR1 MNHEY, CDR2 SVGEGT. V shed 2 bases, J shed 1 base, and the junction held 7 bases outside the gene matches. Written as DNA, the CDR3 is TGTGCCAGCAGTTACGTAGTGACTAGCGTGTCCTACGAGCAGTACTTC. Translating it yields CASSYVVTSVSYEQYF.

This clone has just a few counts. The same CDR3 is also encoded by other DNA sequences in this sample. CDR3 sequence (DNA): TGTGCCATCAGTGAGTCACTGATAAGACTGGAGCCGCAGTTCTTC. Encoded protein: CAISESLIRLEPQFF. The gene calls are TRBV10-3 and TRBJ2-1, with no clear D. The CDR3 covers 15 residues. Germline V gene data show CDR1 as ENHRY and CDR2 as SYGVKD. With 0 bases removed from V and 12 bases from J, the gap between germline ends came to 18 bases.

By its share, this clone is medium-sized. The chain carries TRBV5-1 and TRBJ2-7; a weak D match, TRBD1 (6 bases). Germline V gene data show CDR1 as SGHRS and CDR2 as YFSETQ. CDR3 length: 16 amino acids. V was clipped by 4 bases and J by 3 bases, with 20 bases between them. The CDR3 protein is CASSRIIGQSGYEQYF. The CDR3, as DNA: TGCGCCAGCAGCCGTATCATCGGACAGAGCGGCTACGAGCAGTACTTC.

This clone appeared many times. V usage is TRBV5-6 and J usage is TRBJ2-7; tentatively, D is TRBD1 (6 bases). Germline CDR1 reads SGHDT; CDR2 reads YYEEEE. The germline V and J ends were trimmed by 0 bases and 7 bases, with 17 bases remaining between them. The CDR3 loop spans 15 amino acids. CDR3 residues: CASSLEGHGVGEQYF. As DNA, the CDR3 is TGTGCCAGCAGCTTGGAGGGACACGGGGTGGGAGAGCAGTACTTC.